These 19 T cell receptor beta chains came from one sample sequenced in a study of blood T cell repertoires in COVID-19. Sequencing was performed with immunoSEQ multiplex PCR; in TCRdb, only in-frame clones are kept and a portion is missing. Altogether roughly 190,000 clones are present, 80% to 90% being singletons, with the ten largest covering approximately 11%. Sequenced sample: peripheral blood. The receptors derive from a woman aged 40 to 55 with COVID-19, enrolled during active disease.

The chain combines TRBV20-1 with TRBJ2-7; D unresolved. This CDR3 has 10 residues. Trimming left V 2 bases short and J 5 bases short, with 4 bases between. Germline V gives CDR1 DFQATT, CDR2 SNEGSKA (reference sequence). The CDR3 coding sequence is TGCAGTGCTAGAATAGACGAGCAGTACTTC. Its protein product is CSARIDEQYF.

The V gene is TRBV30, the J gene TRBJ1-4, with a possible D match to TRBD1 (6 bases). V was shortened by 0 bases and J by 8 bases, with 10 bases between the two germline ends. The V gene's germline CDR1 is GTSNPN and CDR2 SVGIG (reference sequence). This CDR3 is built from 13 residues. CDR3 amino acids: CAWSVQGVEKLFF. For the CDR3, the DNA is TGTGCCTGGAGTGTACAGGGAGTCGAAAAACTGTTTTTT. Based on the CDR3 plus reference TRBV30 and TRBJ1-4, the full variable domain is SQTIHQWPATLVQPVGSPLSLECTVEGTSNPNLYWYRQAAGRGLQLLFYSVGIGQISSEVPQNLSASRPQDRQFILSSKKLLLSDSGFYLCAWSVQGVEKLFFGSGTQLSVL.

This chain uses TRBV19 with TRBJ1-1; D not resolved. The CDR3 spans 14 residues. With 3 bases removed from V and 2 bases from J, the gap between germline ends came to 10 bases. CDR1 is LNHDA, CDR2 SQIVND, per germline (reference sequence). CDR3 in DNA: TGTGCCAGTAGTATTGGTACTCATAACACTGAAGCTTTCTTT. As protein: CASSIGTHNTEAFF.

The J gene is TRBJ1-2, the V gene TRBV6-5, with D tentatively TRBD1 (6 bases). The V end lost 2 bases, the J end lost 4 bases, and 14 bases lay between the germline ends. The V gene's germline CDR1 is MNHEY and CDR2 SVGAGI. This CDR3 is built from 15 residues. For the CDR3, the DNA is TGTGCCAGCAGTTACAGGACAGAAAGCCTCTATGGCTACACCTTC. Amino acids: CASSYRTESLYGYTF.

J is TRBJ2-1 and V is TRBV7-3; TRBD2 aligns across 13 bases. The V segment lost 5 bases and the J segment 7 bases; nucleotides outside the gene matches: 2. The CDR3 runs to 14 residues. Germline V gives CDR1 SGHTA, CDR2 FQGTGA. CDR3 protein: CASSPGLAGNEQFF. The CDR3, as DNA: TGTGCCAGCAGCCCGGGACTAGCGGGGAATGAGCAGTTCTTC.

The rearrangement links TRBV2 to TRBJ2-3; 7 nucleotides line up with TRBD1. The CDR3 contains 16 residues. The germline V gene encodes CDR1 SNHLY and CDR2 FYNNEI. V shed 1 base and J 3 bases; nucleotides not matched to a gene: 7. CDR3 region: CASSEDRGKRTDTQYF. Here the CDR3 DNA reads TGTGCCAGCAGTGAAGACAGGGGTAAGAGGACAGATACGCAGTATTTT.

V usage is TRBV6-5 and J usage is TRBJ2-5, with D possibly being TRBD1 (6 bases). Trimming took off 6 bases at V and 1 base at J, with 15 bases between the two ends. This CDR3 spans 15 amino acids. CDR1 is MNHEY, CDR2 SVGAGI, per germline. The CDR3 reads CASRSTGAAQETQYF. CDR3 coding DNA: TGTGCCAGCAGATCGACAGGAGCAGCCCAAGAGACCCAGTACTTC.

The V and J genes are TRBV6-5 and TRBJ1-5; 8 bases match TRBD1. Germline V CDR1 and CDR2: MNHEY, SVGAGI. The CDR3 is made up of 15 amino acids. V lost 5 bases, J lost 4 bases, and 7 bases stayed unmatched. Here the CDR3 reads CASSSRTGLNQPQHF. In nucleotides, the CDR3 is TGTGCCAGCAGTAGCCGGACAGGGTTGAATCAGCCCCAGCATTTT.

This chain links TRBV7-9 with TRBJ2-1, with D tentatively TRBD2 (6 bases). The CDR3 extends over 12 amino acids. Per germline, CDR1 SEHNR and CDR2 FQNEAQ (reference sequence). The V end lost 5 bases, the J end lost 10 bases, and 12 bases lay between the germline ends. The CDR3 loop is CASSAQGGEQFF. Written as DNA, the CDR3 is TGTGCCAGCAGCGCCCAGGGAGGCGAGCAGTTCTTC.

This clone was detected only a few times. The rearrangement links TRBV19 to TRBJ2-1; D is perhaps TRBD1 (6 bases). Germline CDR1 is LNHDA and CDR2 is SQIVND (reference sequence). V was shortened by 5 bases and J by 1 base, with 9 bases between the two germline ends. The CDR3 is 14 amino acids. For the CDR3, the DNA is TGTGCCAGTAGTCTAGGACAGTCCTACAATGAGCAGTTCTTC. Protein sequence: CASSLGQSYNEQFF.

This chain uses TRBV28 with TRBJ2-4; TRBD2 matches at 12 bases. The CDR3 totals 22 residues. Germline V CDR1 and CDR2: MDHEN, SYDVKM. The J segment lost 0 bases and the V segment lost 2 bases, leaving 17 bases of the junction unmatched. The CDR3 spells CASSLPPSGRALGSTAKNIQYF. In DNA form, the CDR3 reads TGTGCCAGCAGTTTACCACCTAGCGGGAGGGCCCTAGGATCTACAGCCAAAAACATTCAGTACTTC.

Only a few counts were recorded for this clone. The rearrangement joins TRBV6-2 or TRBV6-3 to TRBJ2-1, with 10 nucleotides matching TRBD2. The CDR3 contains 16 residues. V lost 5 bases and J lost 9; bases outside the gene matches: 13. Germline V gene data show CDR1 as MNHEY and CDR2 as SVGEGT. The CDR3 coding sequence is TGTGCCAGCAGTACAACTAGCGGGACAGCGGGGGGTGAGCAGTTCTTC. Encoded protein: CASSTTSGTAGGEQFF.

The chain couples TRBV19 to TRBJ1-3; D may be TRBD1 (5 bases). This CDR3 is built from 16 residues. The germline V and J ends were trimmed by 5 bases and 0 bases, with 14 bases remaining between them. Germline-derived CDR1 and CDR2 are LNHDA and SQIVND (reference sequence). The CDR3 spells CASSPNRDFSGNTIYF. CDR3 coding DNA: TGTGCCAGTAGTCCAAATAGGGACTTCTCTGGAAACACCATATATTTT.

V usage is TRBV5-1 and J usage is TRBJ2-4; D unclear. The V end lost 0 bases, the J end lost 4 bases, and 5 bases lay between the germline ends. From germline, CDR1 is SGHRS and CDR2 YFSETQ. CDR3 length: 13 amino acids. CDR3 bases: TGCGCCAGCAGCTTGGCCTCGAAAAACATTCAGTACTTC. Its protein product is CASSLASKNIQYF.

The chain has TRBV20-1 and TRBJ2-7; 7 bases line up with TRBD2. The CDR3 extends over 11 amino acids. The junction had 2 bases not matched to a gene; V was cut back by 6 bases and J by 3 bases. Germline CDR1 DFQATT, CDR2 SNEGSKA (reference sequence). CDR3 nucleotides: TGCAGTGCCGGGACTAACTACGAGCAGTACTTC. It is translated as CSAGTNYEQYF.

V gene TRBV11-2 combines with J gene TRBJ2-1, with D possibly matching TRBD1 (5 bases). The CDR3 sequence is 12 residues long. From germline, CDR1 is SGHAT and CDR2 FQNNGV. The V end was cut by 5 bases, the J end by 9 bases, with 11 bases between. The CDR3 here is CASSPRAPEQFF. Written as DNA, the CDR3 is TGTGCCAGCAGCCCCAGGGCGCCTGAGCAGTTCTTC.

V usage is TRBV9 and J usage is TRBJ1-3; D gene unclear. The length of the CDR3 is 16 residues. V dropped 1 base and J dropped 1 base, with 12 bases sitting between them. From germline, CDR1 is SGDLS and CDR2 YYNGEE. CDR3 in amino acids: CASSVFEGGSGNTIYF. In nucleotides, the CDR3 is TGTGCCAGCAGCGTATTTGAAGGCGGATCTGGAAACACCATATATTTT.

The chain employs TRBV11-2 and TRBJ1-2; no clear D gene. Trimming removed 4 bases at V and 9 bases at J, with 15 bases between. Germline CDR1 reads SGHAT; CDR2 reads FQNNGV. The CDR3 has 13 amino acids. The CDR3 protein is CASSSLAGDSYTF. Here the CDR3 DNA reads TGTGCCAGCAGCTCCCTGGCTGGCGACAGCTACACCTTC.

The CDR3 DNA reads as TGTGCCAGCAGTGGAGACAGAATTGAAAGCAATCAGCCCCAGCATTTT. It specifies CASSGDRIESNQPQHF. The chain couples TRBV6-1 to TRBJ1-5, with D possibly matching TRBD1 (5 bases). Trimming removed 4 bases from V and 1 base from J, with 14 bases in between. CDR3 length equals 16 residues. Germline loops: CDR1 MNHNS, CDR2 SASEGT.